This record covers a single TCR beta chain. It has no known antigen specificity. One end of the junction is discordant with germline, which a read error may explain. The record originates from a study of esophageal squamous cell carcinoma under preoperative chemotherapy (dated by TCRdb to about 2018). About the investigation overall: The study profiled TCR repertoires of both peripheral blood T cells and tumor-infiltrating lymphocytes. In patients with esophageal squamous cell carcinoma, the study looked at what paclitaxel-nedaplatin chemotherapy did to T-cell receptor repertoires. Roughly five patients with primary esophageal squamous cell carcinoma were included in the cohort. Repertoires from samples collected before paclitaxel-nedaplatin therapy were compared with repertoires from samples collected after the therapy.

Read against the paper, the sample's time point label means: before preoperative PTX-NDP chemotherapy. Paclitaxel-nedaplatin was administered to patients as preoperative chemotherapy before surgery. CDR3 length: 20 amino acids, cysteine to phenylalanine. Of all the DNA, just the CDR3 is kept, 60 bases in frame from base 1. Taken from the germline V gene, the CDR1 and CDR2 loops are SGHTA and FQGNSA. Here is what the overall study found, with its caveats: Only a handful of patients with esophageal squamous cell carcinoma were analyzed, making for a small cohort. Tumor-infiltrating lymphocytes after treatment appeared to come partly from peripheral T cells migrating into the tumor, rather than solely from local clonal changes. After chemotherapy, peripheral T cells showed a significant rise in TCR diversity, whereas tumor-infiltrating lymphocytes did not. Paclitaxel-nedaplatin therapy induced immediate and substantial clonotype frequency changes, with contraction more likely among abundant clones than amplification.

The library relied on PCR. The sample was run on a HiSeq X Ten. TCR repertoires were characterized by high-throughput sequencing. The public reads were reprocessed in TCRdb via fastp at Q25 and MiXCR, keeping in-frame beta chains. Each record represents a unique CDR3 protein, reported with the most common genes and DNA among its rows. The sample has 13,000 or so distinct CDR3 sequences on record, under 65% of them singletons. Approximately 16% of the sample is taken by the ten largest. Sample collection was performed from a patient given preoperative chemotherapy. The sequence is built from TRBV7-2 and TRBJ2-3, and 10 junctional nucleotides match TRBD2. This TCR was sampled from a human donor with esophageal squamous cell carcinoma. The donor label of this sample is uncertain. At the DNA level, the sequence is TGTGCCAGCAGCTTAGCAGGACGAGCGGGGGGGGGGGGCGGCAAAAACACGCAGTATTTC. Its product reads: CASSLAGRAGGGGGKNTQYF.